This TCR beta chain comes out of a study of shared clonotypes between healthy human individuals. Measured with immunoSEQ multiplex PCR; TCRdb has only the in-frame clones, and not every one. The sample shows roughly 1.5 million clones, 95% to 99% of them seen only once. Losses at the gene ends were 7 bases for V and 8 bases for J; bases not matched to a gene: 10. The CDR3 contains 13 residues. Germline V gene data show CDR1 as MDHEN and CDR2 as SYDVKM. The receptor comes from a man aged 30-40 years in good health. Material for sequencing was naive CD4+ T cells sorted from blood. Stated subset: CD45RA+ positively selected. The V and J genes are TRBV28 and TRBJ1-2, with 7 bases fitting TRBD1. CDR3 nucleotides: TGTGCCAGCACCCAAGACAGGGTCGACGGCTACACCTTC. Translating it yields CASTQDRVDGYTF.